This T cell receptor (beta chain) emerged from a study of blood T cell repertoires in COVID-19. About the research overall: PBMCs, B-cell-depleted T cells, or T cells provided the cDNA or gDNA that made up the material.

The protocol was immunoSEQ multiplex PCR, while the TCRdb copy is restricted to in-frame clones and leaves out a portion. Here the sample spans some 240,000 clones, 90% to 95% being singletons. Germline-derived CDR1 and CDR2 are SGHVS and FNYEAQ. The V gene end was trimmed by 5 bases and the J gene end by 6 bases; junction bases not matched to a gene: 7. The CDR3 is 15 amino acids. Seattle patients were enrolled during active infection and followed longitudinally. Material: peripheral blood. The J gene is TRBJ2-3, the V gene TRBV7-6; TRBD2 agrees at 11 bases. The TCR originated in a man aged 55 to 69 with COVID-19, enrolled during active disease. This CDR3 reads CASSQTSGVGDTQYF. CDR3 nucleotide sequence: TGTGCCAGCAGCCAGACTAGCGGGGTGGGCGATACGCAGTATTTT.